A selection of T cell receptor beta chains follows, all from one sample in a study of somatic mutations in cytotoxic T cells in rheumatoid arthritis. Produced via immunoSEQ multiplex PCR; TCRdb's table is partial and in-frame only. This sample yields roughly 30,000 clones, of which around 87% are seen a single time; approximately 9.4% belongs to the top ten. The source material was CD8+ T cells sorted from blood. Receptors were obtained from an adult with rheumatoid arthritis. Both conserved end residues are trimmed from each CDR3.

TRBJ2-7 TRBV10-3 AISSGSSYEQY
TRBJ2-7 TRBV7-9 ASSLPAGYEQY
TRBJ2-7 TRBV10-3 AISEVSSYEQY
TRBJ2-2 TRBV6-5 ASNNGQGRTGELF
TRBJ1-2 TRBV2 ASSEGTGTVYT
TRBJ2-5 TRBV7-9 ASRPGTSGETQY
TRBJ2-1 TRBV14 ASSQDGWAQF
TRBJ2-2 TRBV2 ASTEAGGELF
TRBJ2-2 TRBV29-1 SVERSNTGELF
TRBJ1-2 TRBV5-1 ASSLPSDGPYGYT
TRBJ1-3 TRBV4-3 ASSQETPPTGNTIY
TRBJ1-1 TRBV5-6 ASSLGHRSGMNTEAF
TRBJ2-2 TRBV6-1 ASSETGLAALKLF
TRBJ2-1 TRBV5-8 ASGLAGFYNEQF
TRBJ1-6 TRBV30 AWTTWDRANSSPLH
TRBJ1-1 TRBV30 AWSVSWDSVNTEAF
TRBJ2-7 TRBV5-1 ASSLQGRDEQY
TRBJ2-3 TRBV7-8 ASSSGIDTQY
TRBJ1-2 TRBV6-5 ASSPTGGSNYGYT
TRBJ1-2 TRBV7-9 ASSFDRGYT
TRBJ1-2 TRBV7-9 ASSLAGGYGYT
TRBJ2-3 TRBV14 ASSHPPPEGTDTQY
TRBJ2-3 TRBV11-2 ASSLEGSGLRGGTDTQY
TRBJ2-1 TRBV7-9 ASSLGQGFHNEQF
TRBJ1-5 TRBV27 ASSLRGGNQPQH
TRBJ2-2 TRBV27 ASRVGLAAGELF
TRBJ1-1 TRBV5-6 ASSLFRSTEAF
TRBJ2-5 TRBV7-2 ASSLYGASGGSETQY
TRBJ2-7 TRBV27 ASSSLSGGLEQY
TRBJ2-3 TRBV30 AWSVRGPQY
TRBJ2-7 TRBV4-1 ASSQGGAGYEQY
TRBJ1-6 TRBV28 ASSLDWQYNSPLH
TRBJ2-7 TRBV10-1 ASRREQY
TRBJ2-1 TRBV7-9 ASSHSGTDEF
TRBJ2-2 TRBV29-1 SVGGLSQKDTGELF
TRBJ1-2 TRBV6-5 ASSYGISGNYT
TRBJ2-7 TRBV7-9 ASIPRERSYEQY
TRBJ2-7 TRBV5-4 ASSTTGTHSYEQY
TRBJ1-4 TRBV27 ATGTGNEKLF
TRBJ2-1 TRBV6-5 ASTEGTSGRAQF
TRBJ2-7 TRBV27 ASSFSGRPSYEQY
TRBJ1-5 TRBV4-3 ASSQDQATPQH
TRBJ1-5 TRBV2 ASSEPDREAQPQH
TRBJ2-6 TRBV7-7 ASSPLDMPQSRANVLT
TRBJ2-7 TRBV7-6 ASSFHGQGYEQY
TRBJ2-3 TRBV6-1 ASSEDRAGEDTQY
TRBJ2-1 TRBV11-2 ASSLVALSSYNEQF
TRBJ2-7 TRBV4-1 ASSQRLAGSDEQY
TRBJ2-7 TRBV9 ASSGGQGLLIEQY